What follows are 9 T cell receptor beta chains derived from one specimen sequenced in a study of blood T cell repertoires in COVID-19. Assay: immunoSEQ multiplex PCR; the TCRdb copy retains only in-frame clones and omits some. The sample lists 75,000 to 95,000 clones; approximately 89% were seen once. Source material: peripheral blood. The receptors derive from a man aged 50 to 59 with active COVID-19.

This CDR3 is CASSPRQGFGYTF. The CDR3 DNA follows: TGTGCCAGCAGCCCGCGACAGGGGTTTGGCTACACCTTC. The gene calls are TRBV14 and TRBJ1-2; 8 bases map to TRBD1. The CDR3 covers 13 residues. The V segment lost 4 bases and the J segment 7 bases; nucleotides outside the gene matches: 5. Germline CDR1 and CDR2: SGHDN and FVKESK.

This CDR3 reads CASSLAESTDTQYF. Here the CDR3 DNA reads TGCGCCAGCAGCTTGGCAGAAAGCACAGATACGCAGTATTTT. The V gene is TRBV5-1, the J gene TRBJ2-3; the D is unclear. Germline CDR1 reads SGHRS; CDR2 reads YFSETQ. The CDR3 runs 14 residues. V was clipped by 0 bases and J by 0 bases, with 5 bases between them.

The chain is built from TRBV5-4 and TRBJ1-2; TRBD1 might be the D (6 bases). CDR1 and CDR2 from the germline V gene are SGHNT and YYREEE (reference sequence). CDR3 length equals 13 residues. V was trimmed by 2 bases and J by 2 bases, leaving 7 bases between them. CDR3 region: CASSFQGNYGYTF. CDR3 bases: TGTGCCAGCAGCTTCCAGGGGAACTATGGCTACACCTTC.

The chain employs TRBV6-5 and TRBJ2-7, with 9 positions matching TRBD1. CDR3 size: 14 residues. The germline CDR1 and CDR2 sequences are MNHEY and SVGAGI. V dropped 8 bases and J dropped 6; count of bases not matched to a gene: 11. The CDR3 region has the DNA TGTGCCAGCGATAAACAGGGGGCGATGAGCGAGCAGTACTTC. This codes for CASDKQGAMSEQYF.

The chain combines TRBV4-3 with TRBJ1-3, with TRBD1 matching 7 bases. V was clipped by 0 bases and J by 9 bases; unmatched bases: 5. In germline, CDR1 is LGHNA, CDR2 YSLEER. The CDR3 is 14 amino acids. The DNA for the CDR3 is TGCGCCAGCAGCCAAGATAGGCAGGGGGGCACCATATATTTT. It codes for CASSQDRQGGTIYF.

This rearrangement joins TRBV18 to TRBJ1-1; D may be TRBD1 (6 bases). This CDR3 region has 13 residues. Trimming removed 3 bases at V and 5 bases at J, with 10 bases between. The germline CDR1 and CDR2 sequences are KGHSH and LQKENI. CDR3 residues: CASSPDDRTEAFF. The CDR3 coding sequence is TGTGCCAGCTCACCTGACGACAGGACTGAAGCTTTCTTT. The full variable domain, in which reference TRBV18 and TRBJ1-1 provide the parts outside the CDR3, is NAGVMQNPRHLVRRRGQEARLRCSPMKGHSHVYWYRQLPEEGLKFMVYLQKENIIDESGMPKERFSAEFPKEGPSILRIQQVVRGDSAAYFCASSPDDRTEAFFGQGTRLTVV.

V usage is TRBV7-2 and J usage is TRBJ2-5, with 9 bases lining up with TRBD2. The CDR3 sequence is 15 residues long. Germline V lookup: CDR1 SGHTA, CDR2 FQGNSA. V was pared by 5 bases and J by 0 bases, with 4 bases of the junction left unmatched. This CDR3 is CASSPRGGNQETQYF. The CDR3 nucleotides are TGTGCCAGCAGCCCGCGGGGGGGCAACCAAGAGACCCAGTACTTC.

This sequence joins TRBV7-2 and TRBJ1-5; TRBD1 is a possible D gene (6 bases). V shed 1 base and J shed 0 bases, with 7 bases lying between them. The CDR3 sequence is 15 residues long. Germline CDR1 is SGHTA and CDR2 is FQGNSA. The CDR3 region has the DNA TGTGCCAGCAGCTTAGGGACAGCTAGCAATCAGCCCCAGCATTTT. Protein: CASSLGTASNQPQHF.

The rearrangement uses TRBV6-2 or TRBV6-3 and TRBJ1-4; 7 bases map to TRBD1. Germline loops: CDR1 MNHEY, CDR2 SVGEGT. The V segment lost 6 bases and the J segment 7 bases; nucleotides outside the gene matches: 11. The CDR3 runs to 15 residues. CDR3 sequence (DNA): TGTGCCAGCAGCAAAGGACAGGTTGGTCCTGAAAAACTGTTTTTT. As protein: CASSKGQVGPEKLFF.